A single sample is the source of the 9 T cell receptor beta chains below, sequenced in a study of glioma-infiltrating T cells after dendritic cell vaccination. Method: immunoSEQ multiplex PCR; TCRdb's copy keeps in-frame clones and lacks some. The sample shows about 92,000 clones, 86% of them seen only once. This specimen was blood, taken before dendritic cell vaccination. The receptors originated from a human donor with glioblastoma.

The gene calls are TRBV30 and TRBJ2-3, with 8 bases identical to TRBD2. The germline CDR1 and CDR2 sequences are GTSNPN and SVGIG (reference sequence). Trimming took 2 bases from V and 8 from J; bases not matched to a gene: 6. The CDR3 covers 13 residues. The CDR3 sequence is CAWSPGGPGTQYF. In nucleotides, the CDR3 is TGTGCCTGGAGTCCGGGAGGGCCTGGTACGCAGTATTTT.

The chain joins TRBV7-3 to TRBJ2-1; TRBD2 is a possible D gene (6 bases). CDR3 length: 15 residues. V shed 1 base and J shed 6 bases, with 13 bases lying between them. The germline gives CDR1 SGHTA, CDR2 FQGTGA. DNA of the CDR3: TGTGCCAGCAGCTTAAGGGGTCAGGGAGGCAATGAGCAGTTCTTC. It encodes CASSLRGQGGNEQFF.

This chain links TRBV27 with TRBJ2-7; no reliable D call. The CDR3 extends over 14 amino acids. Germline V gene data show CDR1 as MNHEY and CDR2 as SMNVEV (reference sequence). V lost 0 bases to trimming and J lost 4 bases, with 10 bases between them. The CDR3 nucleotides are TGTGCCAGCAGTTTATCGAATCCCCTATACGAGCAGTACTTC. Residues: CASSLSNPLYEQYF.

The chain joins TRBV29-1 to TRBJ2-7, with 9 bases that match TRBD1. With 6 bases clipped from V and 3 bases from J, the junction kept 9 bases outside the gene matches. The CDR3 length is 14 residues. Per germline, CDR1 SQVTM and CDR2 ANQGSEA. CDR3 bases: TGCAGCGTCATACCGGGACAGGGAAACTACGAGCAGTACTTC. Encoded protein: CSVIPGQGNYEQYF.

The V call is TRBV9, the J call TRBJ2-3; the D gene is possibly TRBD2 (6 bases). Germline V gene lookup returns CDR1 SGDLS and CDR2 YYNGEE. The CDR3 sequence is 15 residues long. V lost 3 bases and J lost 2, with 13 bases in between. The CDR3 loop is CASSAGTGSTDTQYF. The CDR3 bases are TGTGCCAGCAGCGCCGGGACTGGTTCCACAGATACGCAGTATTTT. Looking up the rest from reference TRBV9 and TRBJ2-3 gives the full variable domain: DSGVTQTPKHLITATGQRVTLRCSPRSGDLSVYWYQQSLDQGLQFLIQYYNGEERAKGNILERFSAQQFPDLHSELNLSSLELGDSALYFCASSAGTGSTDTQYFGPGTRLTVL.

This clone was picked up a small number of times. Here the CDR3 DNA reads TGTGCCAGCAGCTTGGTATCCTACGCGAACACCGGGGAGCTGTTTTTT. This encodes CASSLVSYANTGELFF. This chain uses TRBV5-6 with TRBJ2-2; D remains unclear. With 0 bases removed from V and 0 bases from J, the gap between germline ends came to 9 bases. The CDR3 loop spans 16 amino acids. Per germline, CDR1 SGHDT and CDR2 YYEEEE.

The J gene is TRBJ2-3, the V gene TRBV7-3, with TRBD1 as a possible D gene (6 bases). CDR3 size: 15 residues. V lost 2 bases and J lost 3, with 12 bases in between. Looked up from germline, CDR1 is SGHTA and CDR2 is FQGTGA. The CDR3 spells CASSLQGYRTDTQYF. The CDR3 DNA is TGTGCCAGCAGCTTACAGGGGTATAGGACAGATACGCAGTATTTT.

Details on this clone: With a far larger clone one base away, a read error is the likely cause. The chain recombines TRBV4-3 with TRBJ2-7; tentatively, D is TRBD2 (5 bases). CDR3 length equals 12 residues. The germline gives CDR1 LGHNA, CDR2 YSLEER. Trimming left V 5 bases short and J 6 bases short, with 11 bases between. The CDR3 sequence is CASSWRAAEQYF. The CDR3, as DNA: TGCGCCAGCAGCTGGCGGGCAGCCGAGCAGTACTTC.

J is TRBJ2-4 and V is TRBV6-1; 14 bases match TRBD2. The length of the CDR3 is 20 residues. CDR1 is MNHNS, CDR2 SASEGT, per germline. The ends lost 2 bases at V and 0 bases at J; junction bases unmatched: 9. As DNA, the CDR3 is TGTGCCAGCAGTGAATCCCCGACTAGCGGGGGGGCCTTAGCCAAAAACATTCAGTACTTC. This encodes CASSESPTSGGALAKNIQYF.